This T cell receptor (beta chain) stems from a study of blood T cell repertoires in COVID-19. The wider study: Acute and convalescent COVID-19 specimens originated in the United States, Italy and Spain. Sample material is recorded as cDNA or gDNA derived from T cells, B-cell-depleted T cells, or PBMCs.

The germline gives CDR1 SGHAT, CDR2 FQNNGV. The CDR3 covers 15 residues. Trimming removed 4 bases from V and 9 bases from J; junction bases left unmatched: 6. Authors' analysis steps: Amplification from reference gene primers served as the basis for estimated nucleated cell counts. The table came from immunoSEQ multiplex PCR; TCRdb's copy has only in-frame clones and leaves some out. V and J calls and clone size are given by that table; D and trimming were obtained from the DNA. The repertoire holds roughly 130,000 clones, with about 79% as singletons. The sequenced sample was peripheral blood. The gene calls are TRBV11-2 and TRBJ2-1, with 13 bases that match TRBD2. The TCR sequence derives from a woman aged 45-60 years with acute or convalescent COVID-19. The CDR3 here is CASSSRLAGGGEQFF. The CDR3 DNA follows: TGTGCCAGCAGCTCCCGACTAGCGGGGGGAGGTGAGCAGTTCTTC.